Below, one T cell receptor (beta chain) is given with its context. Its antigen target is currently unknown. Per-base qualities were not stored, and no clone one base away is much larger. The library was built by means of the immunoSEQ multiplex PCR assay. TCRdb limited this immuneACCESS table to in-frame rearrangements with V and J called. A share of clones is missing; checked studies link under half to unresolved V genes, and the rest is unexplained. The sample table contains about 48,000 clones; only one count was recorded for approximately 90% of them. 3% to 4% of the sample comes from the top ten. CDR1 and CDR2 (SGHVS, FQNEAQ) derive from the germline V gene. Reading from cysteine to phenylalanine, the CDR3 counts 12 amino acids. The entry retains the CDR3 DNA only, 36 bases that are in frame from base 1. V gives up 2 bases and J gives up 11 bases, and the segment between their germline ends measures 10 bases.

This sample was included in a study of technical replicates of blood from several donors (dated by TCRdb to about 2017). The rearrangement combines TRBV7-8 with TRBJ1-5; perhaps TRBD1 is the D gene, with 5 bases matching. The clonotype comes from a human donor in good health. Some clones in this sample may be carry-over from other donors' samples. The sample comprised PBMCs. The DNA reads as follows: TGTGCCAGCAGCTTATGGGGGGAGGCCCAGCATTTT. This yields the protein CASSLWGEAQHF.